The 13 T cell receptor beta chains below come from one sample, sequenced in a study of shared clonotypes between healthy human individuals. Measured with immunoSEQ multiplex PCR; TCRdb has only the in-frame clones, and not every one. The sample carries millions of clones, approximately 93% recorded once. Material for sequencing was naive CD4+ T cells from PBMCs. Subset noted: CD45RA+ positively selected. All receptors come from a man between 18 and 35 years old in good health. Some clones in this sample may be carry-over from other donors' samples.

This clone has just a few counts. The chain has TRBV30 and TRBJ1-2; D unclear. Per germline, CDR1 GTSNPN and CDR2 SVGIG (reference sequence). The CDR3 covers 12 residues. Deletions cut 3 bases from V and 4 bases from J, with 9 bases between. The chain's CDR3 is CAWRDGSYGYTF. The CDR3, as DNA: TGTGCCTGGAGGGACGGTTCCTATGGCTACACCTTC.

This chain connects TRBV7-3 to TRBJ2-5; 12 bases map to TRBD2. V dropped 5 bases and J dropped 5; count of bases not matched to a gene: 3. In germline, CDR1 is SGHTA, CDR2 FQGTGA. CDR3 length: 14 residues. Here the CDR3 DNA reads TGTGCCAGCAGCCCTAGCGGGAGGGGGGAGACCCAGTACTTC. This gives the protein CASSPSGRGETQYF.

V gene TRBV6-1 combines with J gene TRBJ2-7, with 12 bases lining up with TRBD2. The CDR3 runs to 13 residues. V dropped 5 bases and J dropped 6; count of bases not matched to a gene: 2. The germline V gene encodes CDR1 MNHNS and CDR2 SASEGT. The CDR3 protein is CASSMTSGSEQYF. In DNA form, the CDR3 reads TGTGCCAGCAGTATGACTAGCGGGAGCGAGCAGTACTTC.

This chain links TRBV6-1 with TRBJ2-7; D may be TRBD1 or TRBD2 (6 bases each). Trimming stripped 0 bases from V and 3 bases from J, with 21 bases between. The germline CDR1 and CDR2 sequences are MNHNS and SASEGT. CDR3 length: 18 residues. CDR3 protein: CASSEAIVRGAWVYEQYF. In DNA, the CDR3 is TGTGCCAGCAGTGAAGCGATCGTGAGGGGGGCCTGGGTCTACGAGCAGTACTTC.

The chain uses TRBV28 and TRBJ1-5, with 8 bases lining up with TRBD1. Germline V gives CDR1 MDHEN, CDR2 SYDVKM. Germline trimming cut 7 bases from V and 9 bases from J; bases unmatched to any gene: 14. The CDR3 totals 15 residues. DNA for the CDR3: TGTGCCAGCACCCTTCGACAGGGGCCTTCGGGGCCCCAGCATTTT. It is translated as CASTLRQGPSGPQHF.

This clone appeared a few times. The V gene is TRBV4-2, the J gene TRBJ1-1, with TRBD1 identical over 7 bases. The germline CDR1 and CDR2 sequences are LGHNA and YNFKEQ. The CDR3 has 15 residues. J was trimmed by 4 bases and V by 1 base; bases with no gene match: 6. The DNA for the CDR3 is TGTGCCAGCAGCCAAGGGGACAGCAAGGTCACTGAAGCTTTCTTT. Translated: CASSQGDSKVTEAFF.

J is TRBJ2-3 and V is TRBV28; no clear D. The ends were cut back, 1 base at V and 1 base at J, with 6 bases in the middle. Germline CDR1 and CDR2: MDHEN and SYDVKM. The CDR3 runs 14 residues. The CDR3 loop reads CASSLLRGTDTQYF. CDR3 sequence (DNA): TGTGCCAGCAGTTTATTAAGGGGCACAGATACGCAGTATTTT. The variable domain in full, completed from reference TRBV28 and TRBJ2-3, reads DVKVTQSSRYLVKRTGEKVFLECVQDMDHENMFWYRQDPGLGLRLIYFSYDVKMKEKGDIPEGYSVSREKKERFSLILESASTNQTSMYLCASSLLRGTDTQYFGPGTRLTVL.

This chain connects TRBV29-1 to TRBJ2-7; D ambiguous. Trimming pared 6 bases from V and 3 bases from J, leaving 15 bases between. The CDR3 extends over 13 amino acids. Germline CDR1 SQVTM, CDR2 ANQGSEA. This chain's CDR3 is CSVVRGTDYEQYF. CDR3 coding DNA: TGCAGCGTGGTTCGCGGCACCGACTACGAGCAGTACTTC.

The V gene is TRBV28, the J gene TRBJ2-2; D tentatively reads TRBD1 or TRBD2 (6 bases each). The germline CDR1 and CDR2 sequences are MDHEN and SYDVKM. The V gene lost 6 bases and the J gene lost 3 bases, with 17 bases spanning the gap. The CDR3 consists of 16 residues. The CDR3 DNA reads as TGTGCCAGCAGACCGATTTGGGGGGCGGACACCGGGGAGCTGTTTTTT. It yields the protein CASRPIWGADTGELFF.

The V call is TRBV28, the J call TRBJ1-2, with a possible D match to TRBD1 (5 bases). Germline CDR1 reads MDHEN; CDR2 reads SYDVKM. The ends were cut back, 3 bases at V and 5 bases at J, with 13 bases in the middle. The length of the CDR3 is 14 residues. CDR3 sequence (DNA): TGTGCCAGCAGTTTGGCGGGGCGCCCGTATGGCTACACCTTC. Encoded protein: CASSLAGRPYGYTF.

The V gene is TRBV6-6, the J gene TRBJ1-1; D possibly corresponds to TRBD1 (6 bases). Deletions cut 0 bases from V and 2 bases from J, with 13 bases between. Germline lookup yields CDR1 MNHNY and CDR2 SVGAGI (reference sequence). The CDR3 runs 16 residues. The CDR3 nucleotides read TGTGCCAGCAGTTACTCAAAAGGGGGGAGAAACACTGAAGCTTTCTTT. It is translated as CASSYSKGGRNTEAFF.

This chain links TRBV7-9 with TRBJ2-6, with 7 positions matching TRBD1. The trim removed 6 bases at V and 3 bases at J, leaving 11 bases unmatched. This CDR3 has 17 amino acids. The germline V gene encodes CDR1 SEHNR and CDR2 FQNEAQ (reference sequence). CDR3 region: CASRPRPGQVGANVLTF. The CDR3 DNA reads as TGTGCCAGCAGACCGCGACCAGGACAGGTTGGGGCCAACGTCCTGACTTTC.

The chain joins TRBV28 to TRBJ2-7, with 11 bases fitting TRBD1. Germline V gene sequence: CDR1 MDHEN, CDR2 SYDVKM. With 6 bases clipped from V and 4 bases from J, the junction kept 5 bases outside the gene matches. The length of the CDR3 is 14 residues. The CDR3 reads CASRYGTGGYEQYF. The CDR3 coding sequence is TGTGCCAGCAGGTACGGGACAGGGGGTTACGAGCAGTACTTC.